Below, 7 T cell receptor beta chains from the same sample are listed, as sequenced in a study of cytomegalovirus exposure and HLA in healthy donors. Primers: 60 Vbeta forward and 13 Jbeta reverse. TCRdb keeps only in-frame clones here, not all; method: immunoSEQ multiplex PCR. Among approximately 97,000 clones, 63% were seen once, and the ten largest hold approximately 4.3%. Sequencing was done on a sample of PBMCs. The receptors were gathered from a human donor in good health.

The V call is TRBV30, the J call TRBJ2-7; tentative D call: TRBD2 (6 bases). The CDR3 sequence is 11 residues long. Germline V lookup: CDR1 GTSNPN, CDR2 SVGIG (reference sequence). The ends were cut back, 3 bases at V and 6 bases at J, with 9 bases in the middle. CDR3: CAWRDYGEQYF. The CDR3 coding sequence is TGTGCCTGGAGGGACTACGGCGAGCAGTACTTC.

The chain combines TRBV28 with TRBJ1-2; 10 bases map to TRBD1. Germline CDR1 reads MDHEN; CDR2 reads SYDVKM. The CDR3 sequence is 15 residues long. Trimming cost V 6 bases and J 8 bases; bases outside gene matches: 12. In nucleotides, the CDR3 is TGTGCCAGCAGAAGACAGGGGGCGACCTTGGGGGGCTACACCTTC. Amino acid sequence: CASRRQGATLGGYTF.

The CDR3 coding sequence is TGTGCCAGCAGCCCCGGCGGGGGGAGCTCCTACGAGCAGTACTTC. Protein product: CASSPGGGSSYEQYF. This chain uses TRBV13 with TRBJ2-7, with 8 bases identical to TRBD2. Germline V CDR1 and CDR2: PRHDT, FYEKMQ (reference sequence). The junction had 6 bases not matched to a gene; V was cut back by 5 bases and J by 0 bases. This CDR3 region has 15 residues.

V and J are TRBV6-1 and TRBJ2-1; 9 bases match TRBD2. Germline trimming cut 2 bases from V and 7 bases from J; bases unmatched to any gene: 6. This CDR3 has 15 residues. CDR1 is MNHNS, CDR2 SASEGT, per germline. CDR3 sequence (DNA): TGTGCCAGCAGTGAACGCGGGAGGGAAGAAAATGAGCAGTTCTTC. Protein product: CASSERGREENEQFF.

This clone showed up just a few times. The CDR3: CASSIDPDSYYEQYF. The CDR3 DNA reads TGTGCCAGTAGTATAGATCCGGACAGCTACTACGAGCAGTACTTC. The chain has TRBV19 and TRBJ2-5; D may be TRBD1 (6 bases). TRBJ2-7 matches the DNA end more closely, so the J call is doubtful. Germline CDR1 is LNHDA and CDR2 is SQIVND (reference sequence). The CDR3 spans 15 residues.

The chain has TRBV7-6 and TRBJ2-7, with TRBD1 matching over 9 bases. The V segment lost 5 bases and the J segment 1 base; nucleotides outside the gene matches: 9. Germline-derived CDR1 and CDR2 are SGHVS and FNYEAQ. The CDR3 length is 16 residues. CDR3 loop: CASSLSPGQGSYEQYF. The CDR3, as DNA: TGTGCCAGCAGCCTCTCCCCGGGACAGGGATCCTACGAGCAGTACTTC.

The chain carries TRBV6-1 and TRBJ2-7, with 7 bases identical to TRBD1. Germline-derived CDR1 and CDR2 are MNHNS and SASEGT. Losses at the gene ends were 6 bases for V and 0 bases for J; bases not matched to a gene: 8. This CDR3 region has 15 residues. The CDR3 DNA reads as TGTGCCAGCAGCCCAGGGGGACACTCCTCCTACGAGCAGTACTTC. Translating it yields CASSPGGHSSYEQYF.